This is a list of T cell receptor beta chains from one sample in a study of T cell repertoires in cytomegalovirus infection. Using its own MiXCR run on the reads, TCRdb lists one record per CDR3 protein. The sample includes more than 75,000 distinct CDR3 sequences, more than 3.5% seen only once; the top ten take under 5.5%. The sequenced material came from PBMCs. These receptors were taken from a human donor in good health (CMV status not recorded). Some clones in this sample may be carry-over from other donors' samples. Both conserved end residues are part of each CDR3. The order of the fields is clone size, V gene, J gene, D gene, CDR3 protein, CDR3 DNA. A D gene is named only where the DNA matches it firmly. Some rows have no size entry. The others give once, few or many, or a class for an expanded clone.

many	TRBV19	TRBJ1-1	.	CASSARGAVEAFF	TGTGCCAGTAGCGCGCGGGGAGCAGTTGAAGCTTTCTTT
.	TRBV6-5	TRBJ2-1	.	CASSYLAIGNNEQFF	TGTGCCAGCAGTTACCTGGCTATCGGGAACAATGAGCAGTTCTTC
few	TRBV7-9	TRBJ1-4	.	CASTLTPGTGPEKLFF	TGTGCCAGCACCCTAACCCCCGGGACGGGCCCAGAAAAACTGTTTTTT
many	TRBV12-3/TRBV12-4	TRBJ2-3	TRBD2	CASSSPLAGAGDTQYF	TGTGCCAGCAGTTCGCCGCTAGCGGGGGCCGGGGATACGCAGTATTTT
many	TRBV6-2/TRBV6-3	TRBJ2-7	.	CASRPAGTYEQYF	TGTGCCAGCAGACCCGCCGGGACGTACGAGCAGTACTTC
many	TRBV7-2	TRBJ1-5	TRBD1	CASSLLGTGSQPQHF	TGTGCCAGCAGCTTATTGGGGACAGGGTCACAGCCCCAGCATTTT
many	TRBV7-2	TRBJ2-7	.	CASSLSSPSPGSGYEQYF	TGTGCCAGCAGCTTAAGTTCCCCTTCCCCGGGGTCAGGCTACGAGCAGTACTTC
many	TRBV28	TRBJ2-2	TRBD2	CASSPPGGWVFF	TGTGCCAGCAGTCCCCCGGGGGGATGGGTGTTTTTT
many	TRBV28	TRBJ2-7	.	CASSSDTTYEQYF	TGTGCCAGCAGTTCCGACACAACCTACGAGCAGTACTTC
many	TRBV5-1	TRBJ2-3	.	CASSPLGTDTQYF	TGCGCCAGCAGCCCTCTCGGCACAGATACGCAGTATTTT
many	TRBV7-8	TRBJ1-1	.	CASSFAGLNTEAFF	TGTGCCAGCAGCTTTGCAGGACTGAACACTGAAGCTTTCTTT
many	TRBV27	TRBJ2-2	TRBD1	CASSPGQGNTGELFF	TGTGCCAGCAGTCCGGGACAGGGGAACACCGGGGAGCTGTTTTTT
many	TRBV7-9	TRBJ1-1	.	CASSLPFRGKPTEAFF	TGTGCCAGCAGCTTACCGTTCAGAGGGAAACCCACTGAAGCTTTCTTT
many	TRBV19	TRBJ1-5	.	CASSAVSSNQPQHF	TGTGCCAGTAGTGCGGTTTCGAGCAATCAGCCCCAGCATTTT
many	TRBV5-6	TRBJ1-5	.	CASSLLGQANQPQHF	TGTGCCAGCAGCTTGCTAGGGCAGGCTAATCAGCCCCAGCATTTT
many	TRBV29-1	TRBJ1-1	TRBD1	CSVITGAVAFF	TGCAGCGTGATTACAGGGGCGGTAGCTTTCTTT
many	TRBV29-1	TRBJ1-2	.	CSVAGIDGYTF	TGCAGCGTGGCAGGGATCGATGGCTACACCTTC
many	TRBV6-1	TRBJ1-6	.	CASTQSPGGGRNSPLHF	TGTGCCAGCACCCAGTCCCCCGGTGGGGGACGGAATTCACCCCTCCACTTT
many	TRBV7-2	TRBJ1-1	.	CASSLFPVNTEAFF	TGTGCCAGCAGCTTATTTCCGGTGAACACTGAAGCTTTCTTT
many	TRBV7-2	TRBJ2-7	.	CASSQTGGVHEQYF	TGTGCCAGCAGCCAAACAGGCGGAGTCCACGAGCAGTACTTC
many	TRBV29-1	TRBJ1-1	.	CSGKNTEAFF	TGCAGCGGGAAGAACACTGAAGCTTTCTTT
many	TRBV7-8	TRBJ1-1	.	CASSPRVHGGTEAFF	TGTGCCAGCAGCCCACGGGTCCATGGAGGAACTGAAGCTTTCTTT
many	TRBV7-8	TRBJ1-5	TRBD1	CASSLARDRRQPQHF	TGTGCCAGCAGCTTAGCAAGGGACAGGCGCCAGCCCCAGCATTTT
many	TRBV7-8	TRBJ2-7	.	CASSQDRGEQYF	TGTGCCAGCAGCCAAGATAGAGGCGAGCAGTACTTC
many	TRBV13	TRBJ2-3	TRBD1	CASSLGQGKGTDTQYF	TGTGCCAGCAGCTTAGGACAGGGGAAAGGCACAGATACGCAGTATTTT
many	TRBV20-1	TRBJ1-4	.	CSALPQGVVYEKLFF	TGCAGTGCCCTACCCCAGGGAGTGGTATATGAAAAACTGTTTTTT
many	TRBV20-1	TRBJ2-2	TRBD1	CSAHNGQGAPTGELFF	TGCAGTGCCCACAACGGGCAGGGGGCGCCGACCGGGGAGCTGTTTTTT
many	TRBV4-3	TRBJ2-2	TRBD2	CASSQDGTSGGSRELFF	TGCGCCAGCAGCCAAGATGGGACTAGCGGGGGGTCCAGGGAGCTGTTTTTT
many	TRBV28	TRBJ2-4	.	CASTTAKNIQYF	TGTGCCAGCACGACGGCCAAAAACATTCAGTACTTC
many	TRBV6-4	TRBJ1-2	.	CASSEGGRDNYIYGYTF	TGTGCCAGCAGTGAAGGAGGCAGGGACAACTATATCTATGGCTACACCTTC
many	TRBV14	TRBJ1-1	.	CASSQEFAPNTEAFF	TGTGCCAGCAGCCAAGAATTCGCGCCAAACACTGAAGCTTTCTTT
many	TRBV12-3/TRBV12-4	TRBJ1-1	TRBD1	CASSLGQGDAGPTEAFF	TGTGCCAGCAGCCTGGGACAGGGGGATGCGGGGCCCACTGAAGCTTTCTTT
many	TRBV7-6	TRBJ1-1	.	CASSLRMNTEAFF	TGTGCCAGCAGCTTAAGGATGAACACTGAAGCTTTCTTT
many	TRBV4-3	TRBJ1-2	.	CASSQDLAGATIRYGYTF	TGCGCCAGCAGCCAAGATTTAGCAGGGGCAACAATTCGCTATGGCTACACCTTC
many	TRBV11-2	TRBJ1-1	TRBD1	CASSPLQGQPEAFF	TGTGCCAGCAGCCCCCTACAGGGGCAGCCTGAAGCTTTCTTT
many	TRBV24-1	TRBJ2-5	TRBD1	CATSAQGAQETQYF	TGTGCCACCAGTGCGCAGGGGGCACAAGAGACCCAGTACTTC
many	TRBV28	TRBJ1-2	TRBD1	CASSLWGQGQGRGYTF	TGTGCCAGCAGTTTATGGGGACAGGGACAAGGGCGAGGCTACACCTTC
many	TRBV12-3/TRBV12-4	TRBJ1-5	.	CASSLQAGNQPQHF	TGTGCCAGCAGTTTACAGGCAGGGAATCAGCCCCAGCATTTT
many	TRBV7-2	TRBJ1-1	.	CASSLADGGRTEAFF	TGTGCCAGCAGCTTAGCGGATGGGGGAAGAACTGAAGCTTTCTTT
many	TRBV10-2	TRBJ2-1	TRBD1	CASRRTGSSGEQFF	TGCGCCAGCAGGCGGACAGGGTCCAGTGGTGAGCAGTTCTTC
many	TRBV7-2	TRBJ1-6	.	CASSLAAGGFSYNSPLHF	TGTGCCAGCAGCTTAGCGGCCGGCGGATTCTCCTATAATTCACCCCTCCACTTT
many	TRBV12-3/TRBV12-4	TRBJ1-2	TRBD1	CASIEPGQGGDYGYTF	TGTGCCAGCATAGAGCCCGGACAGGGGGGAGACTATGGCTACACCTTC
many	TRBV19	TRBJ1-2	.	CASSISPDYGYTF	TGTGCCAGTAGTATAAGTCCGGACTATGGCTACACCTTC
few	TRBV11-2	TRBJ2-5	TRBD2	CASSWGLAEEETQYF	TGTGCCAGCAGCTGGGGACTAGCGGAGGAAGAGACCCAGTACTTC
few	TRBV28	TRBJ1-1	TRBD1	CASRPPPQGDTEAFF	TGTGCCAGCAGACCTCCCCCACAGGGGGACACTGAAGCTTTCTTT
many	TRBV7-2	TRBJ2-3	TRBD2	CATSSVSGADTQYF	TGTGCCACCAGCTCGGTTAGCGGGGCAGATACGCAGTATTTT
many	TRBV25-1	TRBJ1-3	.	CASSEAGADTIYF	TGTGCCAGCAGTGAAGCAGGCGCGGACACCATATATTTT
many	TRBV10-3	TRBJ2-2	.	CAISPSRGTGELFF	TGTGCCATCAGCCCCTCGAGGGGCACCGGGGAGCTGTTTTTT
many	TRBV7-2	TRBJ2-5	.	CASSLVRETQYF	TGTGCCAGCAGCTTAGTGCGGGAGACCCAGTACTTC
few	TRBV7-9	TRBJ2-3	TRBD1	CASSGTGDNQPDTQYF	TGTGCCAGCAGCGGGACAGGGGACAATCAGCCAGATACGCAGTATTTT
many	TRBV5-1	TRBJ1-1	.	CASSSTLAWKNTEAFF	TGCGCCAGCAGCTCGACATTAGCGTGGAAGAACACTGAAGCTTTCTTT
.	TRBV5-6	TRBJ2-1	TRBD1	CASSLPGQGMGEQFF	TGTGCCAGCAGCTTACCGGGACAGGGTATGGGTGAGCAGTTCTTC
many	TRBV6-1	TRBJ2-6	.	CASSEDSSGANVLTF	TGTGCCAGCAGTGAAGACAGCTCTGGGGCCAACGTCCTGACTTTC
many	TRBV18	TRBJ1-1	.	CASSTDTEAFF	TGTGCCAGCTCAACCGACACTGAAGCTTTCTTT
many	TRBV27	TRBJ2-1	.	CASSLRSPQGNEQFF	TGTGCCAGCAGTTTACGGTCACCCCAAGGCAATGAGCAGTTCTTC
many	TRBV30	TRBJ2-7	.	CALKADYEQYF	TGTGCCTTGAAGGCCGACTACGAGCAGTACTTC
.	TRBV20-1	TRBJ2-1	.	CSARGTSNEQFF	TGCAGTGCTAGGGGGACGTCAAATGAGCAGTTCTTC
many	TRBV7-2	TRBJ1-1	.	CASSLGVGGGTEAFF	TGTGCCAGCAGCTTAGGGGTCGGGGGCGGCACTGAAGCTTTCTTT
many	TRBV2	TRBJ2-7	.	CASSLLPYEQYF	TGTGCCAGCAGCTTGCTTCCCTACGAGCAGTACTTC